This TCR beta chain is from a study of cytomegalovirus exposure and HLA in healthy donors. Study-wide context: Around 87 million unique TCRs, all from HLA-typed donors, were included in an early release of the data. Notes on the study in general: Follow-up analysis later connected one missense variant in DCLRE1C with trimming of TCR beta V- and J-genes.

60 Vbeta and 13 Jbeta primers were used in PCR. Measured with immunoSEQ multiplex PCR; TCRdb has only the in-frame clones, and not every one. The table includes fewer than 85,000 clones, about 66% detected once. As regards this clone: As yet, its antigen is unknown.

This sequence originates from a man in his sixties in good health and CMV-seropositive. Specimen: PBMCs.

Here the CDR3 DNA reads TGTGCCAGCAGCTCCGACTCCTATGGCTACACCTTC. Amino acids: CASSSDSYGYTF. The V gene is TRBV5-4, the J gene TRBJ1-2; D unresolved. The CDR3 has 12 amino acids. Trimming pared 3 bases from V and 4 bases from J, leaving 7 bases between. Per the germline V gene, CDR1 is SGHNT and CDR2 is YYREEE (reference sequence).